This entry lists 13 T cell receptor beta chains sequenced from one sample in a study of radiotherapy plus CTLA-4 blockade in lung cancer. Sequenced by immunoSEQ multiplex PCR; TCRdb stores in-frame clones only, minus some. The sample has tens of thousands of clones, around nine tenths seen once; the top ten hold 6.5% to 9%. This sample comprised peripheral blood, obtained from a patient treated with radiotherapy plus ipilimumab. These receptor sequences come from a human donor with non-small cell lung cancer whose response to radiotherapy plus ipilimumab could not be evaluated.

The genes are TRBV28 and TRBJ2-2; D gene uncertain. With 5 bases removed from V and 0 bases from J, the gap between germline ends came to 7 bases. Germline CDR1 MDHEN, CDR2 SYDVKM. CDR3 length equals 14 residues. This CDR3 is CASSAASNTGELFF. CDR3 coding DNA: TGTGCCAGCAGTGCGGCCTCGAACACCGGGGAGCTGTTTTTT.

The V and J genes are TRBV2 and TRBJ2-2; 9 nucleotides match TRBD2. The CDR3 is 16 residues long. CDR1 and CDR2 (germline): SNHLY, FYNNEI. Trimming took 0 bases from V and 5 from J; bases not matched to a gene: 4. CDR3 protein: CASSEARTSVTGELFF. The CDR3 region has the DNA TGTGCCAGCAGTGAAGCCAGGACTAGCGTAACCGGGGAGCTGTTTTTT.

The chain employs TRBV4-1 and TRBJ1-5, with a weak D call TRBD1 (6 bases). The germline V gene encodes CDR1 MGHRA and CDR2 YSYEKL. This CDR3 region has 13 residues. V gave up 6 bases and J gave up 7 bases, with 13 bases separating them. CDR3 in amino acids: CASSQLQGQPQHF. The CDR3 nucleotides are TGCGCCAGCAGTCAATTACAGGGACAGCCCCAGCATTTT.

The gene calls are TRBV7-2 and TRBJ2-1; D gene ambiguous. The CDR3 extends over 15 amino acids. CDR1 is SGHTA, CDR2 FQGNSA, per germline. The V and J ends lost 3 bases and 4 bases respectively, with 13 bases between them. CDR3 region: CASSFPTSGYNEQFF. As DNA, the CDR3 is TGTGCCAGCAGCTTCCCTACTTCTGGTTACAATGAGCAGTTCTTC. The complete variable domain, with remaining parts taken from reference TRBV7-2 and TRBJ2-1, reads GAGVSQSPSNKVTEKGKDVELRCDPISGHTALYWYRQSLGQGLEFLIYFQGNSAPDKSGLPSDRFSAERTGGSVSTLTIQRTQQEDSAVYLCASSFPTSGYNEQFFGPGTRLTVL.

The chain uses TRBV4-3 and TRBJ2-7; 11 nucleotides line up with TRBD2. J gave up 0 bases and V 4 bases, and 8 bases lay outside the gene matches. CDR1 and CDR2 (germline): LGHNA, YSLEER. CDR3 length: 17 amino acids. The CDR3 sequence is CASSPSSGGPASYEQYF. The CDR3 DNA sequence: TGCGCCAGCAGCCCCTCTAGCGGGGGGCCGGCCTCCTACGAGCAGTACTTC.

V is TRBV5-1 and J is TRBJ2-1; 10 bases fit TRBD2. This CDR3 spans 16 amino acids. Germline lookup yields CDR1 SGHRS and CDR2 YFSETQ. With 4 bases clipped from V and 3 bases from J, the junction kept 7 bases outside the gene matches. CDR3: CASSVRTSGYYNEQFF. Here the CDR3 DNA reads TGCGCCAGCAGCGTGAGGACTAGCGGATACTACAATGAGCAGTTCTTC.

The chain joins TRBV14 to TRBJ2-7; D gene uncertain. Trimming stripped 2 bases from V and 6 bases from J, with 8 bases between. The germline V gene encodes CDR1 SGHDN and CDR2 FVKESK. This CDR3 spans 12 amino acids. The DNA for the CDR3 is TGTGCCAGCAGCCAACTCCCGGGCGAGCAGTACTTC. Its protein product is CASSQLPGEQYF.

This chain joins TRBV19 and TRBJ2-5; D remains ambiguous. Matching the DNA end better, TRBJ2-7 makes the J call doubtful. Germline loops: CDR1 LNHDA, CDR2 SQIVND (reference sequence). CDR3 length: 14 amino acids. The CDR3 is CASSIYYSSYEQYF. The CDR3 region has the DNA TGTGCCAGTAGTATTTACTATTCCTCCTACGAGCAGTACTTC.

This sequence joins TRBV25-1 and TRBJ1-6; D perhaps matches TRBD1 (5 bases). This CDR3 is built from 14 residues. Trimming cost V 4 bases and J 9 bases, with 13 bases left between them. Germline V CDR1 and CDR2: MGHDK, SYGVNS. CDR3 amino acids: CASSGPQGGSPLHF. DNA for the CDR3: TGTGCCAGCAGTGGCCCCCAGGGCGGTTCACCCCTCCACTTT.

This clone was recorded once. The rearrangement uses TRBV19 and TRBJ1-2; TRBD1 aligns across 8 bases. The CDR3 sequence is 14 residues long. Trimming cost V 7 bases and J 4 bases; bases outside gene matches: 8. From germline, CDR1 is LNHDA and CDR2 SQIVND (reference sequence). This CDR3 reads CASTPGGMGYGYTF. The CDR3 coding sequence is TGTGCCAGTACCCCAGGGGGCATGGGCTATGGCTACACCTTC.

The V gene is TRBV7-9, the J gene TRBJ1-2, with 7 bases lining up with TRBD1. The germline CDR1 and CDR2 sequences are SEHNR and FQNEAQ (reference sequence). Losses at the gene ends were 1 base for V and 1 base for J; bases not matched to a gene: 3. CDR3 size: 15 residues. Here the CDR3 DNA reads TGTGCCAGCAGCTTAGAAACAGGGGTTAACTATGGCTACACCTTC. Amino acids: CASSLETGVNYGYTF.

The V and J genes are TRBV7-8 and TRBJ1-1; D is undetermined. Germline V CDR1 and CDR2: SGHVS, FQNEAQ. V shed 0 bases and J shed 10 bases, with 15 bases lying between them. The CDR3 has 14 amino acids. The CDR3 spells CASSLAQKGSGAFF. DNA of the CDR3: TGTGCCAGCAGCTTAGCGCAAAAAGGGAGTGGAGCTTTCTTT.

The rearrangement uses TRBV28 and TRBJ1-1; 7 nucleotides line up with TRBD1. V gave up 5 bases and J gave up 1 base; unmatched junction bases: 7. This CDR3 has 15 amino acids. Germline V gene sequence: CDR1 MDHEN, CDR2 SYDVKM. CDR3 residues: CASSPLTGPNTEAFF. The CDR3 DNA follows: TGTGCCAGCAGTCCCTTGACAGGGCCGAACACTGAAGCTTTCTTT. Using reference TRBV28 and TRBJ1-1 for the parts outside the CDR3, the full variable domain is DVKVTQSSRYLVKRTGEKVFLECVQDMDHENMFWYRQDPGLGLRLIYFSYDVKMKEKGDIPEGYSVSREKKERFSLILESASTNQTSMYLCASSPLTGPNTEAFFGQGTRLTVV.